A single sample gave rise to the 31 T cell receptor beta chains below, sequenced in a study of OX40 agonist ivuxolimab in advanced cancers. Repertoires were generated with immunoSEQ multiplex PCR, while TCRdb's copy carries only in-frame clones and drops some. The table has 60,000 to 90,000 clones, 90% seen once; the top ten hold roughly 0.38%. Sequenced material: CD4+ or CD8+ T cells sorted from blood, taken in a trial of the OX40 agonist ivuxolimab. All receptors derive from an adult with an advanced solid tumor such as melanoma, head and neck, liver or kidney cancer.

This chain joins TRBV11-3 and TRBJ2-2, with D uncertain. Germline-derived CDR1 and CDR2 are SGHNT and YENEEA. The V end lost 0 bases, the J end lost 5 bases, and 7 bases lay between the germline ends. The CDR3 extends over 14 amino acids. The CDR3 is CASSLDRITGELFF. CDR3 in DNA: TGTGCCAGCAGCTTAGATCGAATTACCGGGGAGCTGTTTTTT.

V and J are TRBV27 and TRBJ2-3; a weak D match, TRBD2 (5 bases). The V end lost 0 bases, the J end lost 2 bases, and 12 bases lay between the germline ends. This CDR3 is 16 amino acids long. CDR1 MNHEY and CDR2 SMNVEV come from the germline V gene (reference sequence). The CDR3 spells CASSLSNTGVTDTQYF. As DNA, the CDR3 is TGTGCCAGCAGTTTATCGAACACCGGGGTCACAGATACGCAGTATTTT.

This clone has a single count. The V and J genes are TRBV14 and TRBJ2-1, with D possibly TRBD1 on 5 matching bases. Germline lookup yields CDR1 SGHDN and CDR2 FVKESK. The CDR3 has 15 residues. Trimming removed 4 bases from V and 0 bases from J, with 10 bases in between. In nucleotides, the CDR3 is TGTGCCAGCAGCCCCGGCAGGGACTCCTACAATGAGCAGTTCTTC. Its protein product is CASSPGRDSYNEQFF.

This CDR3 is CASSPIHSGGSTGELFF. The DNA of the CDR3 is TGCGCCAGCAGCCCGATACATTCCGGGGGTAGCACCGGGGAGCTGTTTTTT. This rearrangement joins TRBV5-1 to TRBJ2-2; D may be TRBD2 (6 bases). The germline CDR1 and CDR2 sequences are SGHRS and YFSETQ. Trimming cost V 4 bases and J 4 bases, with 20 bases left between them. The CDR3 is 17 residues long.

The chain employs TRBV6-5 and TRBJ1-1; no firm D call. V shed 2 bases and J shed 1 base, with 5 bases lying between them. The CDR3 spans 13 residues. CDR1 MNHEY and CDR2 SVGAGI come from the germline V gene. CDR3 region: CASSYQRNTEAFF. The CDR3 nucleotides read TGTGCCAGCAGTTACCAAAGGAACACTGAAGCTTTCTTT.

The J gene is TRBJ1-5, the V gene TRBV28; D is uncertain. V gave up 4 bases and J gave up 0 bases, with 1 base separating them. The CDR3 has 12 residues. The V gene's germline CDR1 is MDHEN and CDR2 SYDVKM. CDR3 DNA sequence: TGTGCCAGCAGTTATAGCAATCAGCCCCAGCATTTT. Translation: CASSYSNQPQHF.

This clone was found once. The chain uses TRBV7-9 and TRBJ1-5; D ambiguous. The CDR3 has 13 residues. The ends were cut back, 5 bases at V and 0 bases at J, with 5 bases in the middle. Germline CDR1 is SEHNR and CDR2 is FQNEAQ (reference sequence). Here the CDR3 reads CASSRNSNQPQHF. CDR3 coding DNA: TGTGCCAGCAGCCGCAATAGCAATCAGCCCCAGCATTTT.

The J gene is TRBJ1-1, the V gene TRBV4-1, with 7 bases lining up with TRBD1. The CDR3 runs to 17 residues. CDR1 is MGHRA and CDR2 is YSYEKL in the germline V gene. J gave up 4 bases and V 4 bases, and 15 bases lay outside the gene matches. The CDR3 coding sequence is TGCGCCAGCAGCCTTTACCGGGACAGCGAAATTATCACTGAAGCTTTCTTT. As protein: CASSLYRDSEIITEAFF.

V is TRBV7-2 and J is TRBJ2-1, with D possibly TRBD2 on 5 matching bases. This CDR3 has 13 amino acids. The ends were cut back, 5 bases at V and 7 bases at J, with 12 bases in the middle. CDR1 is SGHTA, CDR2 FQGNSA, per germline. This chain's CDR3 is CASSAAGGNEQFF. The CDR3 nucleotides read TGTGCCAGCAGCGCCGCGGGCGGTAATGAGCAGTTCTTC.

The rearrangement links TRBV28 to TRBJ1-2; D unresolved. The CDR3 totals 16 residues. The germline V gene encodes CDR1 MDHEN and CDR2 SYDVKM. V lost 2 bases, J lost 0 bases, and 13 bases lay in between. CDR3 DNA sequence: TGTGCCAGCAGTTTAGTAATTTTAGGATCTAACTATGGCTACACCTTC. Its translation is CASSLVILGSNYGYTF.

The chain couples TRBV10-3 to TRBJ2-7, with unresolved D. The CDR3 totals 14 residues. CDR1 is ENHRY, CDR2 SYGVKD, per germline. V was pared by 7 bases and J by 2 bases, with 15 bases between. The CDR3 sequence: CAITDNPGAYEQYF. DNA for the CDR3: TGTGCCATCACCGATAACCCGGGTGCCTACGAGCAGTACTTC.

V gene TRBV29-1 combines with J gene TRBJ2-7; TRBD1 agrees at 9 bases. V lost 3 bases to trimming and J lost 3 bases; unmatched junction nucleotides: 3. The V gene's germline CDR1 is SQVTM and CDR2 ANQGSEA. The CDR3 is 13 residues long. The chain's CDR3 is CSVEGQGDYEQYF. The CDR3 DNA reads TGCAGCGTTGAGGGACAGGGAGACTACGAGCAGTACTTC.

This clone appeared a few times. The gene calls are TRBV29-1 and TRBJ1-2; TRBD1 is a possible D gene (5 bases). The CDR3 sequence is 15 residues long. The V gene lost 3 bases and the J gene lost 2 bases, with 16 bases spanning the gap. Germline values: CDR1 SQVTM, CDR2 ANQGSEA. The CDR3 sequence is CSVESGQPNNYGYTF. As DNA, the CDR3 is TGCAGCGTTGAGTCGGGGCAGCCAAACAACTATGGCTACACCTTC.

The chain joins TRBV19 to TRBJ2-7; D is uncertain. Trimming removed 3 bases from V and 0 bases from J, with 3 bases in between. CDR1 LNHDA and CDR2 SQIVND come from the germline V gene (reference sequence). This CDR3 spans 12 amino acids. The CDR3 is CASSIPSYEQYF. The CDR3 coding sequence is TGTGCCAGTAGTATCCCCTCCTACGAGCAGTACTTC. Complete variable domain (other parts from reference TRBV19 and TRBJ2-7): DGGITQSPKYLFRKEGQNVTLSCEQNLNHDAMYWYRQDPGQGLRLIYYSQIVNDFQKGDIAEGYSVSREKKESFPLTVTSAQKNPTAFYLCASSIPSYEQYFGPGTRLTVT.

The DNA of the CDR3 is TGCGCCAGCAGCGCGACTCTTCAGGGGGCGGACACTGAAGCTTTCTTT. Residues: CASSATLQGADTEAFF. The rearrangement uses TRBV5-1 and TRBJ1-1, with 8 bases fitting TRBD1. Trimming took 4 bases from V and 3 from J; bases not matched to a gene: 11. The CDR3 length is 16 residues. The V gene's germline CDR1 is SGHRS and CDR2 YFSETQ.

V gene TRBV7-2 combines with J gene TRBJ1-1, with D unresolved. Germline CDR1 reads SGHTA; CDR2 reads FQGNSA. Trimming removed 5 bases at V and 6 bases at J, with 25 bases between. The CDR3 is made up of 17 amino acids. CDR3 sequence: CASSLEGLAGQISEAFF. The CDR3 nucleotides read TGTGCCAGCAGCCTAGAGGGATTAGCAGGTCAAATCTCTGAAGCTTTCTTT.

This chain uses TRBV28 with TRBJ1-2; D perhaps matches TRBD1 (5 bases). Germline CDR1 is MDHEN and CDR2 is SYDVKM. Trimming removed 5 bases at V and 4 bases at J, with 20 bases between. The CDR3 sequence is 16 residues long. CDR3 sequence: CASSPRAGNWGYGYTF. The CDR3 bases are TGTGCCAGCAGTCCCCGGGCAGGGAACTGGGGCTATGGCTACACCTTC.

V gene TRBV19 combines with J gene TRBJ2-6; 9 nucleotides agree with TRBD1. With V trimmed by 3 bases and J by 8 bases, 2 bases remained unmatched. Germline V gene data show CDR1 as LNHDA and CDR2 as SQIVND (reference sequence). This CDR3 has 14 amino acids. CDR3 coding DNA: TGTGCCAGTAGTATGGGACAGGGCTCCAACGTCCTGACTTTC. Translated, it gives CASSMGQGSNVLTF.

In this sample, this clone turned up once. V gene TRBV5-5 combines with J gene TRBJ2-1, with D hard to call. V gave up 0 bases and J gave up 0 bases, with 7 bases separating them. The germline V gene encodes CDR1 SGHKS and CDR2 YYEKEE (reference sequence). The CDR3 covers 15 residues. The CDR3 loop reads CASSLDTTSYNEQFF. CDR3 sequence (DNA): TGTGCCAGCAGCTTGGACACCACCTCCTACAATGAGCAGTTCTTC.

The J gene is TRBJ2-7, the V gene TRBV14, with D hard to call. V lost 0 bases to trimming and J lost 3 bases, with 6 bases between them. Germline V lookup: CDR1 SGHDN, CDR2 FVKESK. The CDR3 loop spans 13 amino acids. As DNA, the CDR3 is TGTGCCAGCAGCCAAGAGGTCCTCTACGAGCAGTACTTC. Translation: CASSQEVLYEQYF. Variable domain in full (rest from reference TRBV14 and TRBJ2-7): EAGVTQFPSHSVIEKGQTVTLRCDPISGHDNLYWYRRVMGKEIKFLLHFVKESKQDESGMPNNRFLAERTGGTYSTLKVQPAELEDSGVYFCASSQEVLYEQYFGPGTRLTVT.

This clone turned up a few times. The chain carries TRBV10-1 and TRBJ2-3; 16 positions agree with TRBD2. The V segment lost 3 bases and the J segment 2 bases; nucleotides outside the gene matches: 2. This CDR3 has 17 residues. Per germline, CDR1 WNHNN and CDR2 SYGVQD (reference sequence). CDR3 DNA sequence: TGCGCCAGCAGTGACGGGACTAGCGGGAGGGACACAGATACGCAGTATTTT. It specifies CASSDGTSGRDTDTQYF.

The chain combines TRBV7-9 with TRBJ2-1; tentatively, D is TRBD1 (5 bases). The germline CDR1 and CDR2 sequences are SEHNR and FQNEAQ (reference sequence). This CDR3 comprises 13 residues. V lost 3 bases, J lost 7 bases, and 10 bases lay in between. DNA of the CDR3: TGTGCCAGCAGCTTTTCTAGGGGTAATGAGCAGTTCTTC. This translates into CASSFSRGNEQFF.

The chain has TRBV11-3 and TRBJ2-3; D tentatively reads TRBD1 or TRBD2 (5 bases each). This CDR3 is built from 14 residues. Germline CDR1 is SGHNT and CDR2 is YENEEA. V lost 5 bases, J lost 0 bases, and 9 bases lay in between. The CDR3 DNA is TGTGCCAGCAGCCCCGGGACGAGCACAGATACGCAGTATTTT. This encodes CASSPGTSTDTQYF.

This chain joins TRBV11-3 and TRBJ2-2; 9 nucleotides align to TRBD1. This CDR3 has 15 amino acids. V dropped 4 bases and J dropped 6; count of bases not matched to a gene: 6. Looked up from germline, CDR1 is SGHNT and CDR2 is YENEEA. The CDR3 region has the DNA TGTGCCAGCAGCTCCGGGACAGGGCAGTCCGGGGAGCTGTTTTTT. It codes for CASSSGTGQSGELFF.

CDR3 amino acids: CASSNWGTGDGYTF. CDR3 DNA: TGTGCCAGCAGTAATTGGGGGACAGGCGATGGCTACACCTTC. This chain joins TRBV7-2 and TRBJ1-2; 8 nucleotides line up with TRBD1. The germline gives CDR1 SGHTA, CDR2 FQGNSA. The V and J ends lost 6 bases and 6 bases, in that order; junction bases with no gene match: 9. This CDR3 is built from 14 residues.

In its sample, this clone was seen a few times. V and J are TRBV7-2 and TRBJ2-2, with D perhaps given as TRBD1 or TRBD2 (5 bases each). Germline V gene lookup returns CDR1 SGHTA and CDR2 FQGNSA. The CDR3 sequence is 15 residues long. Trimming removed 4 bases at V and 4 bases at J, with 13 bases between. CDR3 protein: CASSSSGQGTGELFF. Written as DNA, the CDR3 is TGTGCCAGCAGCTCCTCGGGGCAGGGCACCGGGGAGCTGTTTTTT.

A word on this clone: One end of the junction varies from germline; a read error may be responsible. The chain employs TRBV2 and TRBJ1-6; 7 bases line up with TRBD1. Germline CDR1 and CDR2: SNHLY and FYNNEI. The CDR3 loop spans 11 amino acids. CDR3 in amino acids: CASNEEGTASF. The CDR3 bases are TGTGCCAGCAACGAGGAAGGGACAGCTTCATTT. The variable domain in full, completed from reference TRBV2 and TRBJ1-6, reads EPEVTQTPSHQVTQMGQEVILRCVPISNHLYFYWYRQILGQKVEFLVSFYNNEISEKSEIFDDQFSVERPDGSNFTLKIRSTKLEDSAMYFCASNEEGTASFGNGTRLTVT.

The gene calls are TRBV7-9 and TRBJ1-1, with D possibly matching TRBD1 (5 bases). The germline V gene has CDR1 SEHNR and CDR2 FQNEAQ (reference sequence). V lost 5 bases and J lost 6, with 13 bases in between. This CDR3 spans 13 amino acids. The CDR3 nucleotides read TGTGCCAGCAGCCTGCGCGGGGGGTCTGAAGCTTTCTTT. The encoded protein is CASSLRGGSEAFF.

The chain employs TRBV27 and TRBJ1-5; 12 bases fit TRBD1. Germline V gene lookup returns CDR1 MNHEY and CDR2 SMNVEV (reference sequence). This CDR3 region has 15 residues. V was pared by 6 bases and J by 6 bases, with 6 bases of the junction left unmatched. CDR3 bases: TGTGCCAGCAGACCGGGACAGGGGGCTTCTCAGCCCCAGCATTTT. As protein: CASRPGQGASQPQHF.

The rearrangement uses TRBV11-3 and TRBJ2-7; 7 positions match TRBD1. This CDR3 is 13 amino acids long. V lost 5 bases, J lost 3 bases, and 4 bases stayed unmatched. Germline V gene data show CDR1 as SGHNT and CDR2 as YENEEA. CDR3 nucleotides: TGTGCCAGCAGCGCCGGGACAGACTACGAGCAGTACTTC. This codes for CASSAGTDYEQYF.

The CDR3 DNA follows: TGTGCCAGCAGCGGGACAGGGAACACCGGGGAGCTGTTTTTT. Translated, it gives CASSGTGNTGELFF. This rearrangement joins TRBV5-4 to TRBJ2-2, with 8 bases fitting TRBD1. Germline V gene lookup returns CDR1 SGHNT and CDR2 YYREEE (reference sequence). V lost 4 bases to trimming and J lost 1 base; unmatched junction nucleotides: 0. This CDR3 spans 14 amino acids.